This TCR beta chain was identified in a study of blood T cell repertoires in COVID-19. Study information: The United States, Italy and Spain were the sources of the acute and convalescent COVID-19 samples.

The CDR3 is made up of 16 amino acids. Germline CDR1 is LNHNV and CDR2 is YYDKDF (reference sequence). The junction had 16 bases not matched to a gene; V was cut back by 5 bases and J by 7 bases. Patients at the Seattle site were enrolled during active infection and followed longitudinally. Per the study methods: Reference gene primer amplification gave estimated nucleated cell counts. Assay: immunoSEQ multiplex PCR; the TCRdb copy retains only in-frame clones and omits some. The V and J calls and the clone size are those of that table, but D and trimming were determined from the DNA. This table has over 200,000 clones, around 90% appearing once.

The rearrangement links TRBV15 to TRBJ1-2; the match to TRBD1 covers 7 bases. Source material: peripheral blood. The TCR originated in a man aged 30 to 39 with COVID-19, enrolled during active disease. This CDR3 is CATSGVAGQYSGGYTF. CDR3 sequence (DNA): TGTGCCACCAGCGGCGTGGCGGGACAGTACTCCGGTGGCTACACCTTC.